This T cell receptor (beta chain) emerged from a study of T cells after yellow fever vaccination (dated by TCRdb to 2018 to 2020). Describing the broader study: Libraries from fractions with low cell numbers were prepared with the SMART-Seq v4 Ultra Low Input RNA kit. Two healthy male donors made up the cohort, one aged 18 to 29 years and the other aged 30 to 39 years. To follow T-cell clones before and after both primary and booster YFV17D yellow fever vaccination, bulk TCR alpha and beta repertoires underwent longitudinal sequencing. Blood samples were taken at several timepoints before and after primary and secondary immunization, and bulk PBMC replicates and cell subsets were isolated. Here is what the overall study found, with its caveats: Computational filtering was required because FACS-sorted repertoires could contain abundant contaminating clonotypes from the bulk population. After the booster, most clones that had expanded after primary vaccination were detected again (around 96% of CD4 and around nine tenths of CD8), suggesting broad maintenance of memory. Compared with the primary T-cell response, the secondary T-cell response was faster but weaker, reaching its peak on day 5 rather than on day 15. Because only a couple of donors were included in the study, the extent to which the findings can be generalized is limited. A small fraction of clonotypes showed up in both the CD4 and CD8 compartments, probably as a result of convergent recombination.

This clonotype has a count of ten or more. This receptor's antigen is unknown. No base quality information exists; no much larger clone differs at one position. The CDR1 and CDR2 encoded by the germline V gene are LGHNA and YSLEER. Trimmed from V: 4 bases; trimmed from J: 1 base; junction bases lacking a gene match: 17. Spanning cysteine to phenylalanine, the CDR3 consists of 20 amino acids. Here the CDR3 DNA is all that survives: 60 bases in frame from base 1. The treatment or condition label, as the study defines it: live attenuated yellow fever vaccine strain. At every blood-draw timepoint, two biological replicates of bulk PBMCs were collected. A standard Ficoll-Paque protocol was used to isolate PBMCs from peripheral blood. TriZol was used to extract RNA from bulk PBMCs, from CD4 and CD8 fractions, and from dextramer-positive and dextramer-negative fractions. The sample was run on an Illumina NovaSeq 6000. Synthesis of TCR cDNA relied on 5'RACE template switching, a step that introduced a universal primer site along with unique molecular identifiers. Priming for cDNA synthesis came from both the TCR alpha and TCR beta constant segments. Libraries were amplified in two PCR steps, with sample barcodes and sequencing adapters added in the second step. Sequencing of libraries was performed on Illumina HiSeq 2500 (2x100 bp) or NovaSeq (2x150 bp). Turning to the authors' computational methods: MIGEC was used to demultiplex reads and collapse the reads into UMI consensus sequences, and MiXCR was used for V(D)J alignment. Clonotypes responding to the vaccine were identified with edgeR on replicate PBMC samples, with the criteria of FDR below 0.01 and a log2 fold change above 5 up to day 15. CD4 or CD8 identity was assigned to each bulk clonotype according to whether the clonotype was present at higher abundance in the sequenced CD4 repertoire or the sequenced CD8 repertoire. TCRdb reanalyzed the raw reads on its own, using fastp at Q25 for trimming and MiXCR for clone calling, and kept in-frame beta chains. Rows are combined by CDR3 protein, so each entry shows the most common genes and DNA. None of the V and J calls come from the authors' own analysis; TCRdb made them. This sample gives about 320,000 distinct CDR3 sequences in total; 3.5% to 4.5% of them show up just once. Roughly 19% of the sample belongs to the ten largest clones.

The sequence was obtained from a man aged 18 to 30 who received the YFV17D yellow fever vaccine. The sample was PBMCs, taken 15 days after the yellow fever booster vaccination. The rearrangement combines TRBV4-3 with TRBJ2-3; the junction holds 10 bases that match TRBD2. The DNA sequence is as follows: TGCGCCAGCAGCCCCGTTTCGGGAACTAGCGGGGTTAGGGGCACAGATACGCAGTATTTT. Its protein product is CASSPVSGTSGVRGTDTQYF.